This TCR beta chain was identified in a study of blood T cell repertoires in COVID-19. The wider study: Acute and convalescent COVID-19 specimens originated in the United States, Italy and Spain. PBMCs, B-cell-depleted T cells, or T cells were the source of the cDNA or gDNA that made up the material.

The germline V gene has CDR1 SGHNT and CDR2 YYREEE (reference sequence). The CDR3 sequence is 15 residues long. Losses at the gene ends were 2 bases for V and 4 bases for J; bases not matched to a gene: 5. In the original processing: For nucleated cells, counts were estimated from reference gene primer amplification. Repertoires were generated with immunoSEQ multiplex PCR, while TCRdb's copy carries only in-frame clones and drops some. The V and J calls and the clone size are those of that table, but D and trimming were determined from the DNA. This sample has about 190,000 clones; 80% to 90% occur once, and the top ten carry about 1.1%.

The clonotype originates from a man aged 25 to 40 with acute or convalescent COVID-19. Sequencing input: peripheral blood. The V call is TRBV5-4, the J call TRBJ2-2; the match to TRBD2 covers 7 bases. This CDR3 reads CASSFGLVGTGELFF. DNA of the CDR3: TGTGCCAGCAGCTTTGGACTAGTGGGCACCGGGGAGCTGTTTTTT.